This record covers a single TCR beta chain. The data derive from a study of CD8+ T cells in alopecia areata. For the study at large: Those treated were given oral tofacitinib at 5 to 10 mg twice daily.

Germline V CDR1 and CDR2: MDHEN, SYDVKM. The ends lost 5 bases at V and 5 bases at J; junction bases unmatched: 5. This CDR3 has 14 residues. The authors extracted RNA and reverse transcribed it into cDNA as the sequencing template. Clones were sequenced by immunoSEQ multiplex PCR, and TCRdb holds only the in-frame ones, with some missing. The sample includes about 200,000 clones, around 60% of them seen just once. Treatment in this sample: oral pan-JAK inhibitor, 5-10 mg twice daily. The V gene is TRBV28, the J gene TRBJ2-2, with 7 nucleotides matching TRBD1. The source material was CD4+ T cells sorted from blood, sampled at week 4, from a patient treated with tofacitinib. This receptor was taken from a human donor with alopecia areata. Here the CDR3 reads CASSLPGGTGELFF. Written as DNA, the CDR3 is TGTGCCAGCAGTCTGCCAGGGGGAACCGGGGAGCTGTTTTTT.